This TCR beta chain was sequenced for a study of post-analysis software for immune sequencing data. Findings of the study overall: When patients were compared with controls, a handful of TRBV segments were more frequent, TRBV5-6, TRBV5-1 and TRBV20-1 among them. Pronounced co-clustering by F measure was evident among identically batched samples.

Germline V gene data show CDR1 as SEHNR and CDR2 as FQNEAQ (reference sequence). V dropped 1 base and J dropped 3 bases, with 9 bases sitting between them. The CDR3 length is 15 residues. This clonotype was detected a few times. What it binds is unknown. The authors incorporated unique molecular identifiers into the TCR beta cDNA libraries. MiXCR was run by TCRdb on the PCR reads, yielding one entry per CDR3 protein. This table has approximately 400,000 distinct CDR3 sequences, 30% to 45% appearing once. This chain uses TRBV7-9 with TRBJ2-2; tentatively, D is TRBD1 or TRBD2 (5 bases each). The sequenced sample was blood. The sequence derives from a girl aged 10 to 17 with multiple sclerosis. For the CDR3, the DNA is TGTGCCAGCAGCTTAGAATCGGGACACACCGGGGAGCTGTTTTTT. Its protein is CASSLESGHTGELFF.